The source of this T cell receptor (beta chain) is a study of Ad26.COV2.S vaccination and SARS-CoV-2 variants. Study context: Among those in the COV1001 Ad26.COV2.S trial arm was the donor. The study gave Ad26.COV2.S intramuscularly, once or twice 56 days apart.

TCRdb keeps only in-frame clones here, not all; method: immunoSEQ multiplex PCR. The sample yields about 350,000 clones, around 83% seen once. Study-level points and caveats: TCR breadth and depth estimates may have understated total T cell responses.

Remarks on this clone: Its antigen is currently unknown.

Treatment here: around 19 received Ad26.COV2.S at low or high dose, single or two shots; a few received placebo; per-sample allocation not given. Collection of samples fell on day 63 after the first vaccine or placebo injection. This receptor was taken from a person aged 18-60 years who received the Ad26.COV2.S COVID-19 vaccine or a placebo. The sequenced sample was peripheral blood, obtained in a trial of Ad26.COV2.S vaccine versus placebo.

CDR3 protein: CASSSGRYQGKDEQYF. Written as DNA, the CDR3 is TGTGCCAGCAGCTCAGGTCGGTATCAGGGGAAGGACGAGCAGTACTTC. The rearrangement uses TRBV7-9 and TRBJ2-7, with D possibly being TRBD1 (6 bases). Trimming shortened V by 4 bases and J by 5 bases, and 21 bases separated the two germline ends. The length of the CDR3 is 16 residues. The germline gives CDR1 SEHNR, CDR2 FQNEAQ (reference sequence). The variable domain in full, with the rest retrieved from reference TRBV7-9 and TRBJ2-7, is DTGVSQNPRHKITKRGQNVTFRCDPISEHNRLYWYRQTLGQGPEFLTYFQNEAQLEKSRLLSDRFSAERPKGSFSTLEIQRTEQGDSAMYLCASSSGRYQGKDEQYFGPGTRLTVT.